The 11 T cell receptor beta chains reported below all come from one sample, sequenced in a study of brain T cells in children with intractable seizures. The data were produced by immunoSEQ multiplex PCR, yet TCRdb's version contains in-frame clones alone and is incomplete. Of under 400,000 clones detected, roughly 92% appear once; the ten largest clones hold 5.7%. Sample time point: blood from clinic visit 5 months post-surgery; TSC patient then seizure free. The sequences come from peripheral blood, collected less than 6 months after surgery. The origin of the receptors is a boy in the first two years of life with tuberous sclerosis and intractable seizures.

CDR3 loop: CASSWWRDTQYF. In DNA, the CDR3 is TGTGCCAGCAGCTGGTGGAGAGATACGCAGTATTTT. The chain carries TRBV11-3 and TRBJ2-3; no definite D call. The CDR3 is made up of 12 amino acids. Per germline, CDR1 SGHNT and CDR2 YENEEA. Between the trimmed V and J ends, which lost 4 bases and 5 bases, there was a span of 7 bases. Looking up the rest from reference TRBV11-3 and TRBJ2-3 gives the full variable domain: EAGVVQSPRYKIIEKKQPVAFWCNPISGHNTLYWYLQNLGQGPELLIRYENEEAVDDSQLPKDRFSAERLKGVDSTLKIQPAELGDSAVYLCASSWWRDTQYFGPGTRLTVL.

V gene TRBV6-5 combines with J gene TRBJ1-1; D is perhaps TRBD1 (5 bases). Germline V lookup: CDR1 MNHEY, CDR2 SVGAGI. V dropped 6 bases and J dropped 7 bases, with 15 bases sitting between them. The CDR3 is made up of 13 amino acids. CDR3 region: CASRGVSALEAFF. Here the CDR3 DNA reads TGTGCCAGCAGGGGGGTTTCAGCACTTGAAGCTTTCTTT.

CDR3 loop: CASSLSPQGRISNEKLFF. CDR3 nucleotides: TGTGCCAGCAGTTTATCCCCGCAGGGGAGGATTTCTAATGAAAAACTGTTTTTT. This chain connects TRBV27 to TRBJ1-4, with TRBD1 as a possible D gene (6 bases). The germline V gene has CDR1 MNHEY and CDR2 SMNVEV (reference sequence). V was pared by 0 bases and J by 3 bases, with 17 bases between. This CDR3 contains 18 residues. The full variable domain, with the rest looked up from reference TRBV27 and TRBJ1-4, is EAQVTQNPRYLITVTGKKLTVTCSQNMNHEYMSWYRQDPGLGLRQIYYSMNVEVTDKGDVPEGYKVSRKEKRNFPLILESPSPNQTSLYFCASSLSPQGRISNEKLFFGSGTQLSVL.

The J gene is TRBJ1-1, the V gene TRBV10-1, with 7 positions matching TRBD1. The ends lost 4 bases at V and 5 bases at J; junction bases unmatched: 7. Looked up from germline, CDR1 is WNHNN and CDR2 is SYGVQD (reference sequence). This CDR3 is built from 14 residues. CDR3 loop: CASSAEGAGTEAFF. CDR3 nucleotides: TGCGCCAGCAGTGCTGAGGGGGCAGGGACTGAAGCTTTCTTT.

This sequence joins TRBV11-2 and TRBJ1-3; D not certain. The CDR3 contains 13 residues. Trimming took 5 bases from V and 1 from J, leaving 6 bases between them. Germline V CDR1 and CDR2: SGHAT, FQNNGV. CDR3 residues: CASSEGSGNTIYF. CDR3 coding DNA: TGTGCCAGCAGCGAAGGATCTGGAAACACCATATATTTT.

This chain joins TRBV19 and TRBJ2-7; 12 bases are a match to TRBD2. J gave up 3 bases and V 9 bases, and 6 bases lay outside the gene matches. Per the germline V gene, CDR1 is LNHDA and CDR2 is SQIVND (reference sequence). The CDR3 consists of 14 residues. DNA for the CDR3: TGTGCCAGCCAGCCGACTAGCGGGAGCTACGAGCAGTACTTC. Amino acid sequence: CASQPTSGSYEQYF.

V and J are TRBV3-1 (or the pseudogene TRBV3-2) and TRBJ2-2, with 7 positions matching TRBD1. Germline-derived CDR1 and CDR2 are LGHDT and YNNKEL (reference sequence). CDR3 length: 16 amino acids. Trimming removed 4 bases from V and 6 bases from J; junction bases left unmatched: 11. As DNA, the CDR3 is TGTGCCAGCAGCCTCATAAGGGGGCAGGGGGCCGGGGAGCTGTTTTTT. It codes for CASSLIRGQGAGELFF.

This sequence joins TRBV13 and TRBJ2-1; 8 nucleotides line up with TRBD2. V gave up 3 bases and J gave up 10 bases; unmatched junction bases: 8. The CDR3 length is 14 residues. Per germline, CDR1 PRHDT and CDR2 FYEKMQ (reference sequence). CDR3 sequence: CASSLGGGPREQFF. CDR3 coding DNA: TGTGCCAGCAGCTTGGGCGGGGGGCCCCGGGAGCAGTTCTTC.

The V and J genes are TRBV19 and TRBJ2-1; the match to TRBD2 covers 7 bases. This CDR3 has 13 amino acids. CDR1 and CDR2 from the germline V gene are LNHDA and SQIVND (reference sequence). Losses at the gene ends were 4 bases for V and 10 bases for J; bases not matched to a gene: 7. The DNA of the CDR3 is TGTGCCAGTAGTACTACCCCGGGAGGCGAGCAGTTCTTC. The encoded protein is CASSTTPGGEQFF.

The gene calls are TRBV19 and TRBJ1-1; D is unresolved. CDR3 length: 13 residues. Germline CDR1 reads LNHDA; CDR2 reads SQIVND (reference sequence). The V end was cut by 7 bases, the J end by 7 bases, with 16 bases between. The CDR3 nucleotides are TGTGCCAGTACTGAACTAGGCGACGGTGAAGCTTTCTTT. Translated, it gives CASTELGDGEAFF.

This clone was recorded many times. The genes are TRBV9 and TRBJ1-1; D may be TRBD1 (5 bases). Germline V CDR1 and CDR2: SGDLS, YYNGEE. Trimming stripped 1 base from V and 4 bases from J, with 14 bases between. The CDR3 consists of 15 residues. As DNA, the CDR3 is TGTGCCAGCAGCGTAACAGGTGAAGCCGTCACTGAAGCTTTCTTT. Amino acids: CASSVTGEAVTEAFF. Full variable domain (remainder filled in from reference TRBV9 and TRBJ1-1): DSGVTQTPKHLITATGQRVTLRCSPRSGDLSVYWYQQSLDQGLQFLIQYYNGEERAKGNILERFSAQQFPDLHSELNLSSLELGDSALYFCASSVTGEAVTEAFFGQGTRLTVV.